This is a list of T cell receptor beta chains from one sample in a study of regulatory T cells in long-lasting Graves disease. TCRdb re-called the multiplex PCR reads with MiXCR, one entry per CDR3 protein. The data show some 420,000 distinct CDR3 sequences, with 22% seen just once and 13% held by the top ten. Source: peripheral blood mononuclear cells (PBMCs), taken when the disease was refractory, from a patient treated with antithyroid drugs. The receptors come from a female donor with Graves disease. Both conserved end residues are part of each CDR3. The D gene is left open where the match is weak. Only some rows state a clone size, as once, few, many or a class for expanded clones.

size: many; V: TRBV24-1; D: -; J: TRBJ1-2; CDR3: CATSESTVGYGYTF; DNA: TGTGCCACCAGTGAATCTACAGTGGGCTATGGCTACACCTTC
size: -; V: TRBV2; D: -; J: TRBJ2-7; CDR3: CASSQASKTLTYEQYF; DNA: TGTGCCAGCAGCCAAGCGTCTAAAACCTTGACCTACGAGCAGTACTTC
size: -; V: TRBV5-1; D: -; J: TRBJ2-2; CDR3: CASGYGGSTGELFF; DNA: TGCGCCAGCGGCTATGGAGGGAGCACCGGGGAGCTGTTTTTT
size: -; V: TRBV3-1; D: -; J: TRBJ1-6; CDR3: CASRTGLNNSPLHF; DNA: TGTGCCAGCAGGACGGGACTGAACAATTCACCCCTCCACTTT
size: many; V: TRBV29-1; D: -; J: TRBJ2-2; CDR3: CSVVLWDGNTGELFF; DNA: TGCAGCGTTGTACTCTGGGACGGGAACACCGGGGAGCTGTTTTTT
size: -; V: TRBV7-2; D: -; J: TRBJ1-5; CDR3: CASSFSGIHNQPQHF; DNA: TGTGCCAGCAGCTTTTCAGGGATTCACAATCAGCCCCAGCATTTT
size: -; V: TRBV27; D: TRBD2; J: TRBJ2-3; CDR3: CASSSLGLAGGRWGDTQYF; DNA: TGTGCCAGCAGTTCACTTGGACTAGCGGGAGGGCGTTGGGGAGATACGCAGTATTTT
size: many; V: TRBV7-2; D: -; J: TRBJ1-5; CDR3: CASSPFGGGNQPQHF; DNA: TGTGCCAGCAGCCCTTTCGGAGGGGGCAATCAGCCCCAGCATTTT
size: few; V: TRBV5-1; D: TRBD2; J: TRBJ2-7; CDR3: CASSPAGGPHSYEQYF; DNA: TGCGCCAGCAGCCCCGCGGGGGGGCCCCACTCCTACGAGCAGTACTTC
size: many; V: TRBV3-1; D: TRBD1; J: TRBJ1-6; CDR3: CASSLDRANSPLHF; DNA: TGTGCCAGCAGCCTCGACAGGGCGAATTCACCCCTCCACTTT
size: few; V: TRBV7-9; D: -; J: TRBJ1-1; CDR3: CASSQGMGNTEAFF; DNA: TGTGCCAGCAGCCAGGGGATGGGGAACACTGAAGCTTTCTTT
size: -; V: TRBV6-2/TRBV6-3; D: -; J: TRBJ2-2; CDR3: CASSPQTPGSGELFF; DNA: TGTGCCAGCAGTCCCCAGACTCCAGGGTCCGGGGAGCTGTTTTTT
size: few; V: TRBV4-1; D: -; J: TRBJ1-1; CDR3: CASSQGFGAGAEAFF; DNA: TGCGCCAGCAGCCAAGGCTTTGGAGCCGGCGCTGAAGCTTTCTTT
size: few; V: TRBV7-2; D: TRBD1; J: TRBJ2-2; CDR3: CASSFNHVRQGEMELFF; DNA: TGTGCCAGCAGCTTTAACCATGTCCGACAGGGGGAGATGGAGCTGTTTTTT
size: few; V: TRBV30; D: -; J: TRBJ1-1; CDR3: CAWSVTDRQNTEAFF; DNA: TGTGCCTGGAGTGTAACGGACAGACAGAACACTGAAGCTTTCTTT
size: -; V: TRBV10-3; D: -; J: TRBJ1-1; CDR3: CATSGQNTEAFF; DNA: TGTGCCACCAGTGGGCAGAACACTGAAGCTTTCTTT
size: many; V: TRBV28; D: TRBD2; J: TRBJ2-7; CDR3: CASSSPGTTIYEQYF; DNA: TGTGCCAGCAGTTCCCCCGGGACTACCATCTACGAGCAGTACTTC
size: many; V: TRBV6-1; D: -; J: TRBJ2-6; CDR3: CASSFPGLGRANVLTF; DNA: TGTGCCAGCAGCTTTCCCGGGCTCGGTAGGGCCAACGTCCTGACTTTC
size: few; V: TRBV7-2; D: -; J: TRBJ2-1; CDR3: CASLDDPGGPNEQFF; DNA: TGTGCCAGCCTAGACGATCCGGGGGGCCCCAATGAGCAGTTCTTC
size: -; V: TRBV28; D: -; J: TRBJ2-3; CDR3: CASSWAADTQYF; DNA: TGTGCCAGCAGTTGGGCGGCAGATACGCAGTATTTT
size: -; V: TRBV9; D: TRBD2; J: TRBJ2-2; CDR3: CASSGSGGASEPTGELFF; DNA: TGTGCCAGCAGCGGCTCGGGGGGGGCTAGCGAGCCCACCGGGGAGCTGTTTTTT
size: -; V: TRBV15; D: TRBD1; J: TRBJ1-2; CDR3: CAARSSGTGTYGYTF; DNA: TGTGCCGCCAGAAGCTCCGGGACAGGGACGTATGGCTACACCTTC